This TCR beta chain was documented in a study of cytomegalovirus exposure and HLA in healthy donors. Clones were sequenced by immunoSEQ multiplex PCR, and TCRdb holds only the in-frame ones, with some missing. The sample contains approximately 160,000 clones, roughly 89% of which appear only once. Study-wide findings and caveats: In a later analysis, first-cohort TCR clusters were found to tend to co-occur in the roughly 120 validation repertoires. The study recorded 150 to 200 TCR beta chains that were cytomegalovirus-associated.

V was clipped by 3 bases and J by 4 bases; unmatched bases: 3. Germline-derived CDR1 and CDR2 are MNHNS and SASEGT. This CDR3 has 14 residues. The donors were in the approximately 120-subject validation cohort; that cohort was separate from the approximately 670-subject first cohort. Remarks on this clone: Its antigen is still unknown.

Sequencing input: PBMCs. The chain has TRBV6-1 and TRBJ1-2; 9 bases line up with TRBD1. This receptor was taken from a man younger than 35 in good health and CMV-seropositive. The CDR3 reads CASSEGQGFYGYTF. The CDR3 DNA follows: TGTGCCAGCAGTGAGGGACAGGGATTCTATGGCTACACCTTC.